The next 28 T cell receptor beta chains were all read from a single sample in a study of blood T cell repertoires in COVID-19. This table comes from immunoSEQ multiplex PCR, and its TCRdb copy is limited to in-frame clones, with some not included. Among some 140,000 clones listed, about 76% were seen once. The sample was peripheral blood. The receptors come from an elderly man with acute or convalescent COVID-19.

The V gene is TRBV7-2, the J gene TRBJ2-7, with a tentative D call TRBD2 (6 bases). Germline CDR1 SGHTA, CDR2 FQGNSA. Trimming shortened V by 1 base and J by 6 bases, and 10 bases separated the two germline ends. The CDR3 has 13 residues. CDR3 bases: TGTGCCAGCAGCTTAGGACTAGTCTCCGAGCAGTACTTC. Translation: CASSLGLVSEQYF.

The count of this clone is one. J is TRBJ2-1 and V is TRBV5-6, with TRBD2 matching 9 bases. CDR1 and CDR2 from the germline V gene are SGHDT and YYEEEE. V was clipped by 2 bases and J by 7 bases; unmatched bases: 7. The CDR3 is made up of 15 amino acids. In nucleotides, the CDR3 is TGTGCCAGCAGCTTCAGTGGGAGCGGGGGGAATGAGCAGTTCTTC. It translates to CASSFSGSGGNEQFF.

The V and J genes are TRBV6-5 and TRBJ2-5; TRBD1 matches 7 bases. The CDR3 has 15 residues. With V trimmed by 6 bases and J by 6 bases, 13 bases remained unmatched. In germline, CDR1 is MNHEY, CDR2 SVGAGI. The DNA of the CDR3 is TGTGCCAGCAGCTCCCCGGCAGGGGGTTCAAAGACCCAGTACTTC. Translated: CASSSPAGGSKTQYF.

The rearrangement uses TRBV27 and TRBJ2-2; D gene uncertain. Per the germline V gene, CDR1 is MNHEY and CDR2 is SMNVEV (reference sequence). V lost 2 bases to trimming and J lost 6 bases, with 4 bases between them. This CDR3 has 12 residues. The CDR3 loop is CASSLRAGELFF. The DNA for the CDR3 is TGTGCCAGCAGTTTACGGGCCGGGGAGCTGTTTTTT.

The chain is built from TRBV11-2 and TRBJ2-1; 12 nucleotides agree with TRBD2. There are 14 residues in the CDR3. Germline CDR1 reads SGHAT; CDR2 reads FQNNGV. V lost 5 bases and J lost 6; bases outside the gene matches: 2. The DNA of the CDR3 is TGTGCCAGCAGCCGGACTAGCGGGACCAATGAGCAGTTCTTC. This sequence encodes CASSRTSGTNEQFF.

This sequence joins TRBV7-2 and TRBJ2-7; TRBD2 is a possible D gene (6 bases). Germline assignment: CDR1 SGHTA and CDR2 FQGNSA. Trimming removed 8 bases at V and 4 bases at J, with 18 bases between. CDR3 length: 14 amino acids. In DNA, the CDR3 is TGTGCCAGCCAGCCTGAGAGGGAGGTGTACGAGCAGTACTTC. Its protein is CASQPEREVYEQYF. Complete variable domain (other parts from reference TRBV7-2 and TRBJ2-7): GAGVSQSPSNKVTEKGKDVELRCDPISGHTALYWYRQSLGQGLEFLIYFQGNSAPDKSGLPSDRFSAERTGGSVSTLTIQRTQQEDSAVYLCASQPEREVYEQYFGPGTRLTVT.

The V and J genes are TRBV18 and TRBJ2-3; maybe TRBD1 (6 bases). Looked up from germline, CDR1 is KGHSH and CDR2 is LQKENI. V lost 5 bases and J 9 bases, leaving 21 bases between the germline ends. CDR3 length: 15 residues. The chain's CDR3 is CASSTGSTGERTQYF. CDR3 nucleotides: TGTGCCAGCTCAACTGGTTCGACAGGAGAAAGAACGCAGTATTTT.

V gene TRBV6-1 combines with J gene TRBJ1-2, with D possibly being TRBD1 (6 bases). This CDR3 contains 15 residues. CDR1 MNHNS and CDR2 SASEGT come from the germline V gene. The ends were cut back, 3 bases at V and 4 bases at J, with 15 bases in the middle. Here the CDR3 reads CASSDLRGPSYGYTF. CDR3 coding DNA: TGTGCCAGCAGTGACCTCAGGGGCCCCTCCTATGGCTACACCTTC.

In DNA, the CDR3 is TGCGCCAGCAGTTTTACTAGCAACGAGCAGTACTTC. It codes for CASSFTSNEQYF. This chain connects TRBV5-1 to TRBJ2-7; tentative D call: TRBD2 (6 bases). In germline, CDR1 is SGHRS, CDR2 YFSETQ. The CDR3 has 12 residues. V lost 5 bases and J 5 bases, leaving 11 bases between the germline ends.

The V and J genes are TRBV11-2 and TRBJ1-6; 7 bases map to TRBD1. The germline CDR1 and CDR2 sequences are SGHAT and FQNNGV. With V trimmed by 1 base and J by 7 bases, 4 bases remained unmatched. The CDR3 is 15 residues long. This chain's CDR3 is CASSLGGQHNSPLHF. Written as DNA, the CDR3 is TGTGCCAGCAGCTTAGGGGGACAGCACAATTCACCCCTCCACTTT.

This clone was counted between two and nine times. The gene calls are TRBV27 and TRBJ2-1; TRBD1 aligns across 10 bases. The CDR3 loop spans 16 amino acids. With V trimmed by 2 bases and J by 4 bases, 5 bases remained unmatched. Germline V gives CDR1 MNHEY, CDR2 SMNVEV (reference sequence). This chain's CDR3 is CASSLEGQGTYNEQFF. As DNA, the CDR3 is TGTGCCAGCAGTTTAGAGGGACAGGGGACATACAATGAGCAGTTCTTC.

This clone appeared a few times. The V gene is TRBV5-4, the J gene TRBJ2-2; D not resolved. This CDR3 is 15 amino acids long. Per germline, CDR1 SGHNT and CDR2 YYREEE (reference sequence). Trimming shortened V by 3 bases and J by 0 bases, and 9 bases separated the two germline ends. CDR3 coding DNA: TGTGCCAGCAGCTCAGAGCGCACGAACACCGGGGAGCTGTTTTTT. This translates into CASSSERTNTGELFF.

The CDR3 nucleotides are TGTGCCAGTAGTATCGGGACAGGGGATACGCAGTATTTT. Translation: CASSIGTGDTQYF. The gene calls are TRBV19 and TRBJ2-3; 9 bases are a match to TRBD1. V lost 3 bases to trimming and J lost 6 bases; unmatched junction nucleotides: 1. The CDR3 spans 13 residues. Germline CDR1 is LNHDA and CDR2 is SQIVND (reference sequence).

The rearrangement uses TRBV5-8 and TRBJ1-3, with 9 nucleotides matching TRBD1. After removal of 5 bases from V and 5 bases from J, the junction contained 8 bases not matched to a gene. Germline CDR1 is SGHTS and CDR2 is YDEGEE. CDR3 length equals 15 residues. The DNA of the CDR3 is TGTGCCAGCAGTTTACCCGGGACAGGGCGAAACACCATATATTTT. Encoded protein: CASSLPGTGRNTIYF.

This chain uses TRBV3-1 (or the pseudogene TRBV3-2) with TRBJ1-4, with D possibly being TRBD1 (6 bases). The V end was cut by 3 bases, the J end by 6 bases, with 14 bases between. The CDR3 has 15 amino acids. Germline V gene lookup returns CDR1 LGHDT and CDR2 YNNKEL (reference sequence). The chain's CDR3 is CASSQFQGIHEKLFF. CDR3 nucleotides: TGTGCCAGCAGCCAGTTCCAGGGGATTCATGAAAAACTGTTTTTT.

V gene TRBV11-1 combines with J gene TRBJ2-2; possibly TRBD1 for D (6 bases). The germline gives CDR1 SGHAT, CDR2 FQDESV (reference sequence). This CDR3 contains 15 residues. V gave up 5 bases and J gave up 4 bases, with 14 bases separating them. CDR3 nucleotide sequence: TGTGCCAGCAGCCCACAGAACAGGGCCACCGGGGAGCTGTTTTTT. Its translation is CASSPQNRATGELFF.

The CDR3 loop is CASSEFSSGNTIYF. The CDR3 DNA is TGTGCCAGCAGTGAATTCTCCTCTGGAAACACCATATATTTT. V usage is TRBV25-1 and J usage is TRBJ1-3, with D unclear. This CDR3 is built from 14 residues. Germline loops: CDR1 MGHDK, CDR2 SYGVNS. Trimming removed 1 base at V and 0 bases at J, with 4 bases between. Using reference TRBV25-1 and TRBJ1-3 for the parts outside the CDR3, the full variable domain is EADIYQTPRYLVIGTGKKITLECSQTMGHDKMYWYQQDPGMELHLIHYSYGVNSTEKGDLSSESTVSRIRTEHFPLTLESARPSHTSQYLCASSEFSSGNTIYFGEGSWLTVV.

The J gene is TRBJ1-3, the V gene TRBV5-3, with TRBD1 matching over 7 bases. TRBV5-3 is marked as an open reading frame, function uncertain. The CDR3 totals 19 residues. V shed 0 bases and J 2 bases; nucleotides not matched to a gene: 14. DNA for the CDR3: TGTGCCAGAAGCTTGGATGGACAGGCCAAACCGTACACTGGAAACACCATATATTTT. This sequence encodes CARSLDGQAKPYTGNTIYF.

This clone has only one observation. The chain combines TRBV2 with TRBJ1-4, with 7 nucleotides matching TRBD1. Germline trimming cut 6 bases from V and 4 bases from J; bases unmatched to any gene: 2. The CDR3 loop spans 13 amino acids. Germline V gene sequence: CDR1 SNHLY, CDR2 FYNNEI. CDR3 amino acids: CASSRQGNEKLFF. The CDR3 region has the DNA TGTGCCAGCAGCAGACAGGGTAATGAAAAACTGTTTTTT.

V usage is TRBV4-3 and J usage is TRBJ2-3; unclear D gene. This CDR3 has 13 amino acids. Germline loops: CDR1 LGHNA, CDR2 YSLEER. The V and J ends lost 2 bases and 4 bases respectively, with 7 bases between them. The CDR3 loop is CASSQRLADTQYF. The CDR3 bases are TGCGCCAGCAGCCAACGACTTGCAGATACGCAGTATTTT.

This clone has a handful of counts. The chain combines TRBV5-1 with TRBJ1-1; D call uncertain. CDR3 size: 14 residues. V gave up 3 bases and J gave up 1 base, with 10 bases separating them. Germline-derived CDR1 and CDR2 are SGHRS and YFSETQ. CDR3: CASSSQAGNTEAFF. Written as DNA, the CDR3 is TGCGCCAGCAGCTCACAAGCAGGGAACACTGAAGCTTTCTTT.

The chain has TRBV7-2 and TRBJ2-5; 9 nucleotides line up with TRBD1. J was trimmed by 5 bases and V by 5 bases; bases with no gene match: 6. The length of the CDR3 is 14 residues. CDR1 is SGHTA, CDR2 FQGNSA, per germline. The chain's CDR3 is CASSAQGAGETQYF. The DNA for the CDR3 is TGTGCCAGCAGCGCACAGGGGGCAGGGGAGACCCAGTACTTC.

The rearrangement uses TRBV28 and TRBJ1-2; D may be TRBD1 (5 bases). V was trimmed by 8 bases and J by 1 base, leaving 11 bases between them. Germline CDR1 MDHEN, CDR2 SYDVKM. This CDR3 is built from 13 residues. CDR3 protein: CASGAAFNYGYTF. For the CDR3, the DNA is TGTGCCAGCGGGGCAGCTTTTAACTATGGCTACACCTTC.

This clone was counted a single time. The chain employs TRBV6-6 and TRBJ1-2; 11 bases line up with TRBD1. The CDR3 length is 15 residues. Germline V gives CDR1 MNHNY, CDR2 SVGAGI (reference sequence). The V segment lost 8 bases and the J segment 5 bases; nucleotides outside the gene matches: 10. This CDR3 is CASVSRDRGEYGYTF. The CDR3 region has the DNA TGTGCCAGCGTCAGCCGGGACAGGGGGGAATATGGCTACACCTTC.

The CDR3 DNA reads TGTGCCAGTAGTACCTTGGACTTTAACCGGGAGCTGTTTTTT. It yields the protein CASSTLDFNRELFF. This sequence joins TRBV19 and TRBJ2-2; tentative D call: TRBD2 (5 bases). This CDR3 contains 14 residues. Per the germline V gene, CDR1 is LNHDA and CDR2 is SQIVND (reference sequence). V lost 4 bases, J lost 9 bases, and 15 bases lay in between.

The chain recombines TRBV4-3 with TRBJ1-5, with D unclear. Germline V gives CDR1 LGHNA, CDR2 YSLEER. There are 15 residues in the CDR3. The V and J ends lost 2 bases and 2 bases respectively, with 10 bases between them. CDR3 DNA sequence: TGCGCCAGCAGCCAACATCTACGGGGCAATCAGCCCCAGCATTTT. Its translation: CASSQHLRGNQPQHF.

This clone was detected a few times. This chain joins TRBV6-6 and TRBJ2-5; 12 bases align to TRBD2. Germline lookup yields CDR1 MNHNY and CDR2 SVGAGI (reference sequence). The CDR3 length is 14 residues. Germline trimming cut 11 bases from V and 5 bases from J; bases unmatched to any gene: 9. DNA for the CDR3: TGTGCCGGCTCGAGCGGGACTAGCGGGGAGACCCAGTACTTC. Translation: CAGSSGTSGETQYF.

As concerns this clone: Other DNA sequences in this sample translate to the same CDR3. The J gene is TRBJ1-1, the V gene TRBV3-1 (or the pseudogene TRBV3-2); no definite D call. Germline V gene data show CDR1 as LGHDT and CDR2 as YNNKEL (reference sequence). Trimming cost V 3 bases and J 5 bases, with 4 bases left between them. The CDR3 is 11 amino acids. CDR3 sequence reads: CASSHSTEAFF. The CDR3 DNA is TGTGCCAGCAGCCATTCAACTGAAGCTTTCTTT.